Below, 16 T cell receptor beta chains from the same sample are listed, as sequenced in a study of neurological immune-mediated disorders. The time point was: technical triplicate 2. TCRdb reanalysed the 5' RACE reads using MiXCR and keeps one entry per CDR3 protein. The table has about 32,000 distinct CDR3 sequences, 10% to 15% seen once. Sequencing was performed on CD4+ T cells from blood. These receptors all stem from a female donor with HTLV-1-associated myelopathy (HAM/TSP).

This clonotype was seen many times. The chain recombines TRBV20-1 with TRBJ1-3; 7 bases fit TRBD1. Germline values: CDR1 DFQATT, CDR2 SNEGSKA (reference sequence). This CDR3 region has 13 residues. Unmatched junction bases numbered 3, after V lost 6 bases and J lost 1 base. DNA of the CDR3: TGCAGTGCAACGACAGGGTCTGGAAACACCATATATTTT. Encoded protein: CSATTGSGNTIYF.

This clonotype was detected ten times or more. The rearrangement joins TRBV20-1 to TRBJ2-7, with 9 nucleotides matching TRBD1. Germline trimming cut 6 bases from V and 7 bases from J; bases unmatched to any gene: 7. The CDR3 runs 12 residues. CDR1 DFQATT and CDR2 SNEGSKA come from the germline V gene (reference sequence). The CDR3 loop is CSAEGGTGEQYF. The DNA for the CDR3 is TGCAGTGCCGAGGGGGGGACAGGGGAGCAGTACTTC.

To note about this clonotype: Its ends do not fully match the called genes, so a read error is possible. The rearrangement links TRBV18 to TRBJ2-1; perhaps TRBD1 as D (5 bases). The CDR3 spans 13 residues. CDR1 and CDR2 from the germline V gene are KGHSH and LQKENI. The CDR3 DNA reads TGTGCCAGCTCACCCACGACAGACAATGAGCAATTATTC. It is translated as CASSPTTDNEQLF.

This clonotype was found many times. V gene TRBV7-3 combines with J gene TRBJ2-1; D remains ambiguous. This CDR3 comprises 16 residues. With 1 base removed from V and 0 bases from J, the gap between germline ends came to 10 bases. Germline V gives CDR1 SGHTA, CDR2 FQGTGA. Here the CDR3 DNA reads TGTGCCAGCAGCTTAAGCGGCGCGAGCTCCTACAATGAGCAGTTCTTC. Amino acid sequence: CASSLSGASSYNEQFF.

This clonotype has a count of ten or more. The V gene is TRBV4-1, the J gene TRBJ2-3; D is unresolved. The germline gives CDR1 MGHRA, CDR2 YSYEKL. The CDR3 has 16 amino acids. V was shortened by 0 bases and J by 1 base, with 11 bases between the two germline ends. The CDR3 is CASSQDGPAGTDTQYF. As DNA, the CDR3 is TGCGCCAGCAGCCAAGATGGCCCGGCAGGCACAGATACGCAGTATTTT.

This clonotype was recorded only once. This rearrangement joins TRBV7-6 to TRBJ1-1, with unresolved D. V was trimmed by 5 bases and J by 1 base, leaving 8 bases between them. This CDR3 is built from 13 residues. CDR1 is SGHVS, CDR2 FNYEAQ, per germline. The CDR3 reads CASSGRWNTEAFF. The CDR3 DNA reads TGTGCCAGCAGCGGGCGATGGAACACTGAAGCTTTCTTT.

This clonotype was observed at least ten times. The chain carries TRBV20-1 and TRBJ2-7; the D gene is possibly TRBD2 (5 bases). The V end was cut by 3 bases, the J end by 4 bases, with 13 bases between. The CDR3 length is 13 residues. Germline assignment: CDR1 DFQATT and CDR2 SNEGSKA (reference sequence). Here the CDR3 DNA reads TGCAGTGCTAGTAGAAATGCGGGTTACGAGCAGTACTTC. Residues: CSASRNAGYEQYF.

The rearrangement joins TRBV20-1 to TRBJ2-3; 13 bases are shared with TRBD2. CDR1 and CDR2 from the germline V gene are DFQATT and SNEGSKA (reference sequence). Trimming took 8 bases from V and 4 from J; bases not matched to a gene: 9. The CDR3 extends over 15 amino acids. This CDR3 is CSYRILAGGPDTQYF. In DNA, the CDR3 is TGCAGTTACCGTATACTAGCGGGGGGGCCAGATACGCAGTATTTT.

There are many counts of this clonotype. The CDR3 sequence is CSARVFLSGANVLTF. The CDR3 region has the DNA TGCAGTGCTAGAGTTTTCCTCTCTGGGGCCAACGTCCTGACTTTC. This rearrangement joins TRBV20-1 to TRBJ2-6; D ambiguous. The CDR3 has 15 residues. The V end was cut by 1 base, the J end by 0 bases, with 7 bases between. Germline V gives CDR1 DFQATT, CDR2 SNEGSKA (reference sequence).

This clonotype was seen many times. V usage is TRBV20-1 and J usage is TRBJ2-7; D possibly corresponds to TRBD2 (6 bases). V shed 5 bases and J shed 4 bases, with 15 bases lying between them. CDR1 DFQATT and CDR2 SNEGSKA come from the germline V gene (reference sequence). The CDR3 runs 13 residues. CDR3 sequence reads: CSAVSSVRYEQYF. CDR3 nucleotides: TGCAGTGCTGTATCTAGCGTGAGGTACGAGCAGTACTTC.

This clonotype was seen many times. This chain links TRBV7-9 with TRBJ2-1; 7 bases are a match to TRBD2. CDR1 and CDR2 from the germline V gene are SEHNR and FQNEAQ (reference sequence). Unmatched junction bases numbered 7, after V lost 4 bases and J lost 4 bases. The CDR3 is made up of 15 amino acids. CDR3 DNA: TGTGCCAGCAGCTCCTTAGCGGGCCCTTACAATGAGCAGTTCTTC. Translating gives CASSSLAGPYNEQFF.

The sample holds many counts of this clonotype. The rearrangement uses TRBV7-2 and TRBJ2-7; weak D call: TRBD2 (6 bases). Germline loops: CDR1 SGHTA, CDR2 FQGNSA. Between the trimmed V and J ends, which lost 4 bases and 3 bases, there was a span of 10 bases. The CDR3 is made up of 13 amino acids. CDR3 in amino acids: CASSSRRDYEQYF. CDR3 in DNA: TGTGCCAGCAGCTCCCGGCGGGACTACGAGCAGTACTTC.

This clonotype was observed many times. The chain has TRBV28 and TRBJ2-3; D may be TRBD1 or TRBD2 (5 bases each). Germline CDR1 MDHEN, CDR2 SYDVKM. The CDR3 extends over 16 amino acids. V was clipped by 6 bases and J by 6 bases, with 22 bases between them. The CDR3 loop reads CASSTRDPSWEDTQYF. The CDR3 region has the DNA TGTGCCAGCAGCACACGGGACCCGAGCTGGGAGGATACGCAGTATTTT.

This clonotype occurred many times. The V and J genes are TRBV14 and TRBJ2-6; the D gene is possibly TRBD2 (5 bases). Per the germline V gene, CDR1 is SGHDN and CDR2 is FVKESK. CDR3 size: 18 residues. Trimming took off 5 bases at V and 0 bases at J, with 17 bases between the two ends. CDR3: CASSSPTTTLSGANVLTF. DNA of the CDR3: TGTGCCAGCAGCTCTCCGACTACCACCCTCTCTGGGGCCAACGTCCTGACTTTC.

This clonotype is classed as medium-sized. This chain links TRBV3-1 with TRBJ1-2, with a tentative D call TRBD1 (5 bases). V lost 0 bases and J 5 bases, leaving 13 bases between the germline ends. Germline V lookup: CDR1 LGHDT, CDR2 YNNKEL (reference sequence). The CDR3 contains 15 residues. The CDR3 DNA reads TGTGCCAGCAGCCAAGATGGGGCAGGCCTGTATGGCTACACCTTC. It yields the protein CASSQDGAGLYGYTF.

This clonotype has ten or more counts. The V gene is TRBV5-1, the J gene TRBJ2-1, with D possibly TRBD2 on 5 matching bases. Looked up from germline, CDR1 is SGHRS and CDR2 is YFSETQ. V shed 3 bases and J shed 5 bases, with 18 bases lying between them. This CDR3 is built from 16 residues. The CDR3 region has the DNA TGCGCCAGCAGCTACCGCCAGGATAGCGTAAACAATGAGCAGTTCTTC. Translated: CASSYRQDSVNNEQFF.